The 6 T cell receptor beta chains listed next were all sequenced from one sample in a study of blood T cells in healthy people across ages. Sample-barcoded 5' priming and a J-beta primer mix drove a second PCR of roughly 6 to 12 cycles. TCRdb used MiXCR to reprocess the 5' RACE reads, holding one entry per CDR3 protein. The sample has hundreds of thousands of distinct CDR3 sequences; roughly 32% are singletons. Material for sequencing was blood. These receptors were collected from a woman of 80 years or more in good health.

This clonotype appeared once. The chain employs TRBV5-1 and TRBJ2-2, with 11 bases lining up with TRBD1. V lost 4 bases, J lost 3 bases, and 5 bases stayed unmatched. This CDR3 contains 16 residues. Germline CDR1 and CDR2: SGHRS and YFSETQ. Here the CDR3 reads CASSQGQGADTGELFF. The CDR3 region has the DNA TGCGCCAGCAGCCAAGGACAGGGGGCGGACACCGGGGAGCTGTTTTTT. Looking up the rest from reference TRBV5-1 and TRBJ2-2 gives the full variable domain: KAGVTQTPRYLIKTRGQQVTLSCSPISGHRSVSWYQQTPGQGLQFLFEYFSETQRNKGNFPGRFSGRQFSNSRSEMNVSTLELGDSALYLCASSQGQGADTGELFFGEGSRLTVL.

In its sample, this clonotype was seen a few times. This chain joins TRBV12-3 or TRBV12-4 and TRBJ2-3, with D perhaps matching TRBD2 (5 bases). The ends were cut back, 6 bases at V and 5 bases at J, with 18 bases in the middle. This CDR3 is 15 amino acids long. The CDR3 here is CASSASGVSGDTQYF. CDR3 nucleotide sequence: TGTGCCAGCAGCGCCTCCGGGGTGAGCGGAGATACGCAGTATTTT.

A word on this clonotype: Possible read error: a much larger clone is one base away. The DNA of the CDR3 is TGCAGTGCTAGAAGCTCGGCTGGGACCCAGTTCTTC. As protein: CSARSSAGTQFF. The V call is TRBV20-1, the J call TRBJ2-1, with D possibly being TRBD1 or TRBD2 (5 bases each). Germline CDR1 and CDR2: DFQATT and SNEGSKA (reference sequence). The CDR3 sequence is 12 residues long. Trimming took 2 bases from V and 13 from J, leaving 15 bases between them.

This clonotype was seen ten or more times. This sequence joins TRBV7-8 and TRBJ2-1; maybe TRBD1 (5 bases). The CDR3 loop spans 15 amino acids. Germline V gene data show CDR1 as SGHVS and CDR2 as FQNEAQ. Trimming left V 4 bases short and J 1 base short, with 11 bases between. The CDR3 DNA sequence: TGTGCCAGCAGCTCAATGAGGACATCCTACAATGAGCAGTTCTTC. Protein sequence: CASSSMRTSYNEQFF. The full variable domain, in which reference TRBV7-8 and TRBJ2-1 provide the parts outside the CDR3, is GAGVSQSPRYKVAKRGQDVALRCDPISGHVSLFWYQQALGQGPEFLTYFQNEAQLDKSGLPSDRFFAERPEGSVSTLKIQRTQQEDSAVYLCASSSMRTSYNEQFFGPGTRLTVL.

This clonotype has just a few counts. The rearrangement links TRBV5-4 to TRBJ2-7; a weak D match, TRBD1 (5 bases). Germline V gene sequence: CDR1 SGHNT, CDR2 YYREEE (reference sequence). There are 15 residues in the CDR3. Trimming cost V 4 bases and J 0 bases, with 14 bases left between them. CDR3 in DNA: TGTGCCAGCAGCCCGGAGCCCCAGGGCTCCTACGAGCAGTACTTC. This translates into CASSPEPQGSYEQYF.

The sample holds many counts of this clonotype. CDR3 nucleotide sequence: TGTGCCAGCAGCTTAGACTCCGGGACAGGGAACGAGCAGTACTTC. Amino acids: CASSLDSGTGNEQYF. The J gene is TRBJ2-7, the V gene TRBV7-8; 9 bases fit TRBD1. CDR3 length: 15 amino acids. CDR1 and CDR2 from the germline V gene are SGHVS and FQNEAQ. Germline trimming cut 1 base from V and 5 bases from J; bases unmatched to any gene: 6.